This entry describes one T cell receptor (beta chain). The antigen remains unidentified. This CDR3 contains 13 residues. With V trimmed by 9 bases and J by 6 bases, 7 bases remained unmatched. Germline CDR1 and CDR2: SNHLY and FYNNEI. The data are from a study of T cell responses to AZD1222 COVID-19 vaccine. The study, taken as a whole, reports: Within unmutated variant regions lay the reported targets of nearly half of spike-specific TCRs. AZD1222 recipients seropositive at baseline numbered only six or seven. Spike-specific TCR breadth and depth went up after people got two AZD1222 doses.

Sequencing used immunoSEQ multiplex PCR; TCRdb keeps in-frame clones, though not all of them. The profile shows around 140,000 clones, 80% to 95% of them singletons. Pooling was applied to second doses at about 4 or about 12 weeks. This sequence was found in an adult who received the AZD1222 COVID-19 vaccine. Here the sequenced sample was peripheral blood, taken 28 days after the second AZD1222 dose. The chain couples TRBV2 to TRBJ2-1, with 8 bases aligning to TRBD1. The CDR3 is CASQTGDGNEQFF. The DNA for the CDR3 is TGTGCCAGTCAGACAGGGGACGGCAATGAGCAGTTCTTC.